The entry below describes one TCR beta chain. The data stem from a study of blood T cell repertoires in COVID-19. Study in general: Samples came from the United States, Italy and Spain, spanning acute and convalescent COVID-19.

TCRdb's copy holds only in-frame clones and misses some; the assay was immunoSEQ multiplex PCR. The sample comprises about 110,000 clones, 88% of which are singletons, and 2% to 3% rests with the top ten. The germline V gene encodes CDR1 MNHNY and CDR2 SVGAGI (reference sequence). V was clipped by 6 bases and J by 2 bases; unmatched bases: 7. The CDR3 is 14 amino acids. This receptor was taken from a human donor in a cohort sampled during active COVID-19. The V and J genes are TRBV6-6 and TRBJ2-7; TRBD1 agrees at 7 bases. Sequenced: peripheral blood. This CDR3 is CASSHYGQAYEQYF. The CDR3 DNA reads TGTGCCAGCAGCCACTACGGACAGGCCTACGAGCAGTACTTC.